This T cell receptor (beta chain) was observed in a study of early T cells in non-severe SARS-CoV-2 infection (dated by TCRdb to about 2021). About the investigation overall: Bulk RNA from unsorted whole blood was used for TCR sequencing, so alpha and beta chains could not be paired.

Study-level results and caveats: VDJdb matching was skewed toward anti-spike CD8 responses, so virus-specific expansions were likely underestimated and private and CD4 specificities were missed.

V loses 6 bases at its end and J loses 5 bases; junction bases beyond the gene matches: 13. There are 17 amino acids in the CDR3, from cysteine to phenylalanine inclusive. Left in the record is the CDR3 DNA by itself, 51 bases read in frame from the first base. Based on the germline V gene, the CDR1 and CDR2 sequences are SGHTA and FQGTGA. This clonotype was counted between two and nine times. Its antigen is not yet known. No quality values exist for individual bases; no much larger clone is one base distant. This was a case-control study nested in a cohort of healthcare workers in London, UK, who had nasopharyngeal swab PCR tests and blood samples taken every week. Healthcare workers were recruited during the week of the UK lockdown, between 23 and 31 March 2020, and followed weekly for up to 16 weeks. The protocol used for the library was 5' RACE. The sequencing machine was a NextSeq 500. In the TCR library protocol, unique molecular identifiers were attached to individual cDNA molecules to correct for PCR bias and sequencing error. Both TCR alpha and beta chains were sequenced, and tight co-correlation was observed between alpha and beta sequence abundances in each sample. As for the original processing: Decombinator V4 was used to annotate TCR sequences for V gene, J gene and CDR3. TCRs were defined as expanded if a significant change between any two time points was detected under a Poisson model with p below 0.0001. TCR abundances were normalised to the total number of TCRs sequenced per sample and were expressed as counts per million. TRAV1-2 paired with TRAJ12, TRAJ20 or TRAJ33 defined MAIT TCRs, while TRAV10 paired with TRAJ18 defined iNKT TCRs. VDJdb, accessed on 1 November 2021, was searched for TCRs annotated for CMV, EBV and SARS-CoV-2, and TCRs annotated for more than one antigen were excluded. TCRdb itself trimmed the public reads at Q25 with fastp, ran MiXCR and retained productive beta chains. Every entry covers one CDR3 protein and lists the most common genes and DNA from its rows. What appears here as the V and J calls and clone size reflects TCRdb's work, not the paper's. Recorded for this sample are about 76,000 distinct CDR3 sequences; more than 10% of them occurred a single time. About 3% of the sample belongs to the ten largest clones.

Sequencing was carried out using whole blood. This sequence was found in an adult who was a healthcare worker with PCR-confirmed SARS-CoV-2 infection or an uninfected control (not recorded which). Recombination joined TRBV7-3 with TRBJ2-2, and 9 junction bases match TRBD1. CDR3 sequence: CASSPYGGQGRTGELFF. The DNA sequence is as follows: TGTGCCAGCAGTCCATACGGTGGACAGGGGCGGACCGGGGAGCTGTTTTTT.